A selection of T cell receptor beta chains follows, all from one sample in a study of memory B cells and T cells in multiple sclerosis. Their recognized antigens are unknown. TCRdb's table, derived via immunoSEQ multiplex PCR, lists solely in-frame clones and lacks some. The table shows roughly 30,000 clones, with roughly 88% occurring only once. Material for sequencing was PBMCs from blood kept in culture. These receptors were collected from a human donor with multiple sclerosis. CDR3s include the opening cysteine and the closing phenylalanine or tryptophan. Each record gives: J gene, V gene, D gene, CDR3 DNA, CDR3 protein. A D gene is named only where the DNA matches it firmly.

TRBJ1-4 | TRBV5-1 | . | TGCGCCAGCAGCTTGGAACAGCCAACTAATGAAAAACTGTTTTTT | CASSLEQPTNEKLFF
TRBJ1-1 | TRBV10-3 | TRBD1 | TGTGCCATCAGTGCAGACAGGGGGGCTGAAGCTTTCTTT | CAISADRGAEAFF
TRBJ2-1 | TRBV28 | . | TGTGCCAGCCAAACTAGTTCCTACAATGAGCAGTTCTTC | CASQTSSYNEQFF
TRBJ1-5 | TRBV6-1 | . | TGTGCCAGCAGCATCCGGGGCAAACAAGATCAGCCCCAGCATTTT | CASSIRGKQDQPQHF
TRBJ2-7 | TRBV5-6 | TRBD1 | TGTGCCAGCAGCTTGAGGCAGGGGGCCCACGAGCAGTACTTC | CASSLRQGAHEQYF
TRBJ1-2 | TRBV29-1 | . | TGCAGCGTTGGAGAGGGTCCAACGGGTGGCTACACCTTC | CSVGEGPTGGYTF
TRBJ2-5 | TRBV7-2 | . | TGTGCCAGCAGCTTATACTCCCAAGAGACCCAGTACTTC | CASSLYSQETQYF
TRBJ2-7 | TRBV5-6 | . | TGTGCCAGCAGCTTGGGTTACGGCTCCTACGAGCAGTACTTC | CASSLGYGSYEQYF
TRBJ1-6 | TRBV19 | TRBD1 | TGTGCCAGTAGGGTGCCAGGGGGCCTTTCACCCCTCCACTTT | CASRVPGGLSPLHF
TRBJ2-1 | TRBV5-1 | . | TGCGCCAGCAGCTCAAGGACTTCCGAGCAGTTCTTC | CASSSRTSEQFF
TRBJ2-7 | TRBV19 | . | TGTGCCAGTAGTATGAGGGGGGCAGACTACGAGCAGTACTTC | CASSMRGADYEQYF
TRBJ2-1 | TRBV10-3 | . | TGTGCCATCAGGCGAGCGGCTTCCTCCTACAATGAGCAGTTCTTC | CAIRRAASSYNEQFF